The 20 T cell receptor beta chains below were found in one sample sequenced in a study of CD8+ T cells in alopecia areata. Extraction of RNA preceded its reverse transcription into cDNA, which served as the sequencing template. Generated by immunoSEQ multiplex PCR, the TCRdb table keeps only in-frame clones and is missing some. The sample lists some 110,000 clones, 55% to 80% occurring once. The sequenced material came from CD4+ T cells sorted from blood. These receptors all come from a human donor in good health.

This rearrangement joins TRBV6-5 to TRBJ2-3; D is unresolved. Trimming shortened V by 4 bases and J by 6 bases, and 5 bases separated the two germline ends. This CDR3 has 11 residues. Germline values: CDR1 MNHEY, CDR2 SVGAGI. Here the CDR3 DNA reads TGTGCCAGCAGTTCTCTGGATACGCAGTATTTT. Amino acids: CASSSLDTQYF.

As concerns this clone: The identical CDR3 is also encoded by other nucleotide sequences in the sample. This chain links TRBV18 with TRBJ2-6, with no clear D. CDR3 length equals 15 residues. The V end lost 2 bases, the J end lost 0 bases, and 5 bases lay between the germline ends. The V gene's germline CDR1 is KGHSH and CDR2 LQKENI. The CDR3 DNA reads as TGTGCCAGCTCACCAAGGACCTCTGGGGCCAACGTCCTGACTTTC. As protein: CASSPRTSGANVLTF.

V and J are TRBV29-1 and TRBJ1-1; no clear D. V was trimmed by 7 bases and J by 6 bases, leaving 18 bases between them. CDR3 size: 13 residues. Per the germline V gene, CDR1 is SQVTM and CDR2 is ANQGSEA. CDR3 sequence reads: CSAAEVAGSEAFF. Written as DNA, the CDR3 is TGCAGCGCCGCCGAAGTAGCGGGATCTGAAGCTTTCTTT.

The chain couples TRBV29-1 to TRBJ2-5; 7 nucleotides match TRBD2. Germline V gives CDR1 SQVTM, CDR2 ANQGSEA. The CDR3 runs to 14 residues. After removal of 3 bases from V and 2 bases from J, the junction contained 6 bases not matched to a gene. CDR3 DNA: TGCAGCGTTGACGGGCCTAGCGGACAAGAGACCCAGTACTTC. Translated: CSVDGPSGQETQYF.

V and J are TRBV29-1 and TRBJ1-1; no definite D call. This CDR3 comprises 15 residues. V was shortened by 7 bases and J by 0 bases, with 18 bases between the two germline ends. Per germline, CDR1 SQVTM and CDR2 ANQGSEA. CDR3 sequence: CSALVPETLNTEAFF. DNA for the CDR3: TGCAGCGCTCTAGTTCCGGAGACCTTGAACACTGAAGCTTTCTTT.

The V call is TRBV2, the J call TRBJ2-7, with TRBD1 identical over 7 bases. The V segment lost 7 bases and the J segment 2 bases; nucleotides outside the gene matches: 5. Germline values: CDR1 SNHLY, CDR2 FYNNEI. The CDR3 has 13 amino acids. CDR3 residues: CASMKTGTYEQYF. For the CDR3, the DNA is TGTGCCAGCATGAAGACAGGGACCTACGAGCAGTACTTC.

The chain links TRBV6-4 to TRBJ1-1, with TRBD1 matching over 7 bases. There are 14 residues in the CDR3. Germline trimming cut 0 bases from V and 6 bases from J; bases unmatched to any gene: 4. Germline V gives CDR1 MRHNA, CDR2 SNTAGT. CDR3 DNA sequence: TGTGCCAGCAGTGACTCAAGGACAGGATCTGAAGCTTTCTTT. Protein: CASSDSRTGSEAFF.

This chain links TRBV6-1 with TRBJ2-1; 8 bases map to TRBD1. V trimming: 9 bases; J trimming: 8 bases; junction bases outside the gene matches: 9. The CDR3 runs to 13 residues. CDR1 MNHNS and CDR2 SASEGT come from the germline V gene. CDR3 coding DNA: TGTGCCAGTGGACAGGGCTACCTTGATGAGCAGTTCTTC. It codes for CASGQGYLDEQFF.

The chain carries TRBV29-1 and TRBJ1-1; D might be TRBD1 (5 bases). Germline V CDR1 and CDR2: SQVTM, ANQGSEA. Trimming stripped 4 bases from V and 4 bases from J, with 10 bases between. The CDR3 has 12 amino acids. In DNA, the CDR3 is TGCAGCGTTGGCGGGGGGGGCACTGAAGCTTTCTTT. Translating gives CSVGGGGTEAFF. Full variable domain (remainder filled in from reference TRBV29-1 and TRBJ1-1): SAVISQKPSRDICQRGTSLTIQCQVDSQVTMMFWYRQQPGQSLTLIATANQGSEATYESGFVIDKFPISRPNLTFSTLTVSNMSPEDSSIYLCSVGGGGTEAFFGQGTRLTVV.

CDR3 amino acids: CAWRPPWSSYEQYF. The CDR3 DNA follows: TGTGCCTGGAGACCCCCGTGGAGCTCCTACGAGCAGTACTTC. The rearrangement links TRBV30 to TRBJ2-7; D is unclear. The CDR3 length is 14 residues. Trimming removed 3 bases from V and 0 bases from J, with 12 bases in between. Germline V gives CDR1 GTSNPN, CDR2 SVGIG (reference sequence).

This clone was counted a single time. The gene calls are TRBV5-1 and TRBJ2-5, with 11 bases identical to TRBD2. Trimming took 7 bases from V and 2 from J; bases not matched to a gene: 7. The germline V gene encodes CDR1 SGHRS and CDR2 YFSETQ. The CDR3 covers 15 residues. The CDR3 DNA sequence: TGCGCCAGCCAACCGGGACTAGCGGATCAAGAGACCCAGTACTTC. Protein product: CASQPGLADQETQYF.

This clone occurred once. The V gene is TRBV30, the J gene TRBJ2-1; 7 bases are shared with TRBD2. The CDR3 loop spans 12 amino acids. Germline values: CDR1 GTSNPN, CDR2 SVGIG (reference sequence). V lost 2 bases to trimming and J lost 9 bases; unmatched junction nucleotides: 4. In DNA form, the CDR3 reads TGTGCCTGGAGTCAGGCTAGCGGTGAGCAGTTCTTC. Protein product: CAWSQASGEQFF.

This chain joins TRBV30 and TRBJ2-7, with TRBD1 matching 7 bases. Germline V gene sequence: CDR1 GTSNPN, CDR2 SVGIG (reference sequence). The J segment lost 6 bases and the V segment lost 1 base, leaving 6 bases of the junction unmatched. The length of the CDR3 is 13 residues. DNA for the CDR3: TGTGCCTGGAGTGAAGAGGGGGCGGGCGAGCAGTACTTC. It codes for CAWSEEGAGEQYF.

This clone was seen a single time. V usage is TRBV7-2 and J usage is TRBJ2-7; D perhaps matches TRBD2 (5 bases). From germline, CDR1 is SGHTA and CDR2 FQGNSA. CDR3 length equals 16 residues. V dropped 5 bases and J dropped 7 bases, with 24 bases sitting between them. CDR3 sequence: CASSGKLTGSGGEQYF. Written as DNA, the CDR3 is TGTGCCAGCAGCGGGAAGCTCACGGGGTCTGGTGGAGAGCAGTACTTC.

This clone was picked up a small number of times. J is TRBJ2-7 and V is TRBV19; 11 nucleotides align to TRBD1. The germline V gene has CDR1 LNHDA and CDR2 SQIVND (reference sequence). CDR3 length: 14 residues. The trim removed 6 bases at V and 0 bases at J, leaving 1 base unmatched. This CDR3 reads CASSGTGGSYEQYF. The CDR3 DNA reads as TGTGCCAGTAGCGGGACAGGGGGCTCCTACGAGCAGTACTTC.

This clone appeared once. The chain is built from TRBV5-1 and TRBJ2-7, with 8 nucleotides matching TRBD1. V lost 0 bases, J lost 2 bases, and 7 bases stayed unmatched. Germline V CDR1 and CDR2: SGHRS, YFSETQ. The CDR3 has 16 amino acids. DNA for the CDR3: TGCGCCAGCAGCTTGGACGGAACAGGGGGTACCTACGAGCAGTACTTC. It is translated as CASSLDGTGGTYEQYF.

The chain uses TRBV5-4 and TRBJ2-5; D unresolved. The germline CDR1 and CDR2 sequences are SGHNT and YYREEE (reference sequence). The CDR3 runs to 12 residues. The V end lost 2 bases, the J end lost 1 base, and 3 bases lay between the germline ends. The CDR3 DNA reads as TGTGCCAGCAGCTTCAGCCAAGAGACCCAGTACTTC. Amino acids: CASSFSQETQYF.

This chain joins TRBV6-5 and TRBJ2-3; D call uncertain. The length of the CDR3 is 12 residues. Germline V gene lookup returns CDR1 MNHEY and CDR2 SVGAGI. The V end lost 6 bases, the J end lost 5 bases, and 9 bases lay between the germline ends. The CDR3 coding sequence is TGTGCCAGCAGCCTCCTAGGAGATACGCAGTATTTT. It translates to CASSLLGDTQYF.

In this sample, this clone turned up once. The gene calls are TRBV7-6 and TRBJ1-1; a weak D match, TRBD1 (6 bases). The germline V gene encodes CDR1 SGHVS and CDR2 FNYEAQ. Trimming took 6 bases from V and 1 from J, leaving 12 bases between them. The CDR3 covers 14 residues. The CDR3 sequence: CASRPTGPNTEAFF. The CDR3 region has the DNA TGTGCCAGCAGACCCACAGGGCCGAACACTGAAGCTTTCTTT.

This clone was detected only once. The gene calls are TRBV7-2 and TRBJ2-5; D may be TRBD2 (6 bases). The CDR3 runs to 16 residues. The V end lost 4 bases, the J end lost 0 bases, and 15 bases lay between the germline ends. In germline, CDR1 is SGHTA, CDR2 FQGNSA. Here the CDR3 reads CASSSAGTTYQETQYF. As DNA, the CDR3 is TGTGCCAGCAGCTCCGCGGGGACGACGTACCAAGAGACCCAGTACTTC.